A selection of T cell receptor beta chains follows, all from one sample in a study of OX40 agonist ivuxolimab in advanced cancers. Clones were sequenced by immunoSEQ multiplex PCR, and TCRdb holds only the in-frame ones, with some missing. The table lists more than 45,000 clones, 80% to 90% of them singletons. The source material was CD4+ or CD8+ T cells sorted from blood, sampled in a trial of the OX40 agonist ivuxolimab. The receptors were gathered from an adult with an advanced solid tumor such as melanoma, head and neck, liver or kidney cancer. The CDR3 runs from the conserved cysteine through the conserved F or W. The D gene is left open where the match is weak. Expanded clones get a size class; other rows say once, few or many, or leave the size out.

clone_size d_call j_call v_call cdr3_nt cdr3_aa
few TRBD1 TRBJ2-7 TRBV4-1 TGCGCCAGCAGCCAAGACCCCGGGACAGGGGCCTACGAGCAGTACTTC CASSQDPGTGAYEQYF
. TRBD1 TRBJ1-6 TRBV27 TGTGCCAGCAGTCGGACAGGACCCTTCTATAATTCACCCCTCCACTTT CASSRTGPFYNSPLHF
. . TRBJ1-1 TRBV7-2 TGTGCCAGCAGCCCATTGGACCGCGGGACTGAAGCTTTCTTT CASSPLDRGTEAFF
. . TRBJ1-5 TRBV7-2 TGTGCCAGCAGCTTAGGACACCGGGGACAGCCCCAGCATTTT CASSLGHRGQPQHF
. . TRBJ1-6 TRBV5-5 TGTGCCAGCAGCCCGCCCGGGACCGGGGTTTCGCCCCTCCACTTT CASSPPGTGVSPLHF
. . TRBJ1-6 TRBV25-1 TGTGCCAGCAGTGAATCCCCAGGAGCCTCCTATAATTCACCCCTCCACTTT CASSESPGASYNSPLHF
. TRBD1 TRBJ1-6 TRBV19 TGTGCCAGTAGTGCTACGGACCGGACAGGGGATTCACCCCTCCACTTT CASSATDRTGDSPLHF
. . TRBJ1-1 TRBV7-2 TGTGCCAGCAGCTTTACCCCCACTGAAGCTTTCTTT CASSFTPTEAFF
. . TRBJ1-5 TRBV6-5 TGTGCCAGCAGTTACGGGGTCAATCAGCCCCAGCATTTT CASSYGVNQPQHF
once . TRBJ2-3 TRBV2 TGTGCCAGCAGTGAAGCCTTAATAGCTAAAGGGGCAGATACGCAGTATTTT CASSEALIAKGADTQYF
. . TRBJ2-5 TRBV7-2 TGTGCCAGCAGCTTGCTTACAGGGGGGGGAGAGACCCAGTACTTC CASSLLTGGGETQYF
. TRBD1 TRBJ2-5 TRBV28 TGTGCCAGCAGTACAAGACAGGGGGGAGTGGAGACCCAGTACTTC CASSTRQGGVETQYF
. TRBD1 TRBJ1-2 TRBV4-1 TGCGCCAGCAGCCAGGGACAGGGGGCTTTTGGCTACACCTTC CASSQGQGAFGYTF
. . TRBJ1-1 TRBV28 TGTGCCAGCAGGTACGGGAGCACTGAAGCTTTCTTT CASRYGSTEAFF
. . TRBJ1-4 TRBV28 TGTGCCAGCAGTTTATGGGCGGAAGGAAGGGAAAAACTGTTTTTT CASSLWAEGREKLFF
. . TRBJ1-4 TRBV27 TGTGCCAGCAGTTTATTGGGAAATAATGAAAAACTGTTTTTT CASSLLGNNEKLFF
once TRBD1 TRBJ2-7 TRBV7-2 TGTGCCAGCAGCCCGATTCACGGGACAGGCTACGAGCAGTACTTC CASSPIHGTGYEQYF
. . TRBJ1-1 TRBV13 TGTGCCAGCAGCTTAACAGGAAACACTGAAGCTTTCTTT CASSLTGNTEAFF
once . TRBJ2-5 TRBV6-5 TGTGCCAGCAGTTACAAAAGGGAAGAGACCCAGTACTTC CASSYKREETQYF
. . TRBJ1-2 TRBV9 TGTGCCAGCACCTCGTTAGGGTTTTACTATGGCTACACCTTC CASTSLGFYYGYTF
. . TRBJ2-3 TRBV19 TGTGCCAGTAGTTGGCACCGCACAGATACGCAGTATTTT CASSWHRTDTQYF
. TRBD2 TRBJ2-1 TRBV29-1 TGCAGCATCCGTCGGACTAGCGGGGGTAATGAGCAGTTCTTC CSIRRTSGGNEQFF
. . TRBJ1-5 TRBV2 TGTGCCAGCGACAGTTTCTATAGCAATCAGCCCCAGCATTTT CASDSFYSNQPQHF
. . TRBJ2-4 TRBV29-1 TGCAGCGTTCAGCCCACAGGGTCCAAAAACATTCAGTACTTC CSVQPTGSKNIQYF
. . TRBJ2-2 TRBV9 TGTGCCAGCAGCGCCGATACAGGGAACACCGGGGAGCTGTTTTTT CASSADTGNTGELFF
. . TRBJ2-7 TRBV27 TGTGCCAGCAGTTTATCGGCACGAGGCTACGAGCAGTACTTC CASSLSARGYEQYF
. TRBD1 TRBJ1-2 TRBV4-3 TGCGCCAGCAGCCAAGCACAGGGGGCGGATGGCTACACCTTC CASSQAQGADGYTF
. TRBD1 TRBJ1-1 TRBV11-2 TGTGCCAGCAGCTTAACAGGGGATGGGGGCACTGAAGCTTTCTTT CASSLTGDGGTEAFF
. . TRBJ2-1 TRBV2 TGTGCCAGCGCAGAAGAGGGGGTGGCCTACAATGAGCAGTTCTTC CASAEEGVAYNEQFF
. TRBD2 TRBJ2-3 TRBV6-5 TGTGCCAGCAGATTAGCGGGAGTAACAGATACGCAGTATTTT CASRLAGVTDTQYF
. TRBD1 TRBJ2-5 TRBV7-6 TGTGCCAGCAGCTTAGAAACAGGGGGCCAAGAGACCCAGTACTTC CASSLETGGQETQYF
. . TRBJ2-7 TRBV11-2 TGTGCCAGCAGCACCCGTTCCTACGAGCAGTACTTC CASSTRSYEQYF
. . TRBJ1-5 TRBV28 TGTGCCAGCAGTCAAGGGTATAGCAATCAGCCCCAGCATTTT CASSQGYSNQPQHF
. . TRBJ2-2 TRBV27 TGTGCCAGCAGTTTAGGACCGTTGTACACCGGGGAGCTGTTTTTT CASSLGPLYTGELFF
. . TRBJ2-2 TRBV27 TGTGCCAGCAGTTTCGCGAACACCGGGGAGCTGTTTTTT CASSFANTGELFF
. . TRBJ2-3 TRBV7-9 TGTGCCAGCAGCTTATCCGGAAGGGGACGCACAGATACGCAGTATTTT CASSLSGRGRTDTQYF
. TRBD1 TRBJ1-3 TRBV7-6 TGTGCCAGCAGCCCGACAGGGACTCCTAACACCATATATTTT CASSPTGTPNTIYF
. . TRBJ2-3 TRBV9 TGTGCCAGCAGCGTAGGAGATATCACAGATACGCAGTATTTT CASSVGDITDTQYF
. TRBD1 TRBJ1-1 TRBV2 TGTGCCAGCAGTGCTCGACAGGGTATAATGAACACTGAAGCTTTCTTT CASSARQGIMNTEAFF
. TRBD1 TRBJ1-2 TRBV27 TGTGCCAGCAGCACGGGACAGGGGGCGAATGGCTACACCTTC CASSTGQGANGYTF
. . TRBJ2-1 TRBV19 TGTGCCAGTAGTATCGATTCCTTCAACAATGAGCAGTTCTTC CASSIDSFNNEQFF
. TRBD1 TRBJ2-7 TRBV11-1 TGTGCCAGCAGCAACCCGGGACAGGGGGTTTACGAGCAGTACTTC CASSNPGQGVYEQYF
. TRBD1 TRBJ1-4 TRBV9 TGTGCCAGCAGCGTAGGCGGCAGGGGGCAGAGTAATGAAAAACTGTTTTTT CASSVGGRGQSNEKLFF
few . TRBJ2-7 TRBV11-2 TGTGCCAGCAGCTTAGGCCTGGAGTACGAGCAGTACTTC CASSLGLEYEQYF
. . TRBJ2-7 TRBV7-2 TGTGCCAGCAGCTTAGTCCCTTACGAGCAGTACTTC CASSLVPYEQYF
. TRBD1 TRBJ1-1 TRBV27 TGTGCCAGCAGTCAGGACAGGGGCGTGGGGGAAGCTTTCTTT CASSQDRGVGEAFF
. . TRBJ2-7 TRBV19 TGTGCCAGTAGTACCCTGGGGAACTCCTACGAGCAGTACTTC CASSTLGNSYEQYF
. . TRBJ2-1 TRBV6-5 TGTGCCAGCAGTTACGAAGTGGCCAGATACAATGAGCAGTTCTTC CASSYEVARYNEQFF
. TRBD1 TRBJ2-5 TRBV14 TGTGCCAGCAGCCCCCGACAGGGATTGGAGACCCAGTACTTC CASSPRQGLETQYF
. . TRBJ2-1 TRBV7-9 TGTGCCAGCAGCCGCAGCGGACCCTTGGGTGAGCAGTTCTTC CASSRSGPLGEQFF
. TRBD2 TRBJ2-1 TRBV6-4 TGTGCCAGCAGTGACACGGGGGGATCCTACAATGAGCAGTTCTTC CASSDTGGSYNEQFF
. . TRBJ2-7 TRBV5-4 TGTGCCAGCAGCCCCTCGTCATCCTACGAGCAGTACTTC CASSPSSSYEQYF
. TRBD2 TRBJ2-4 TRBV9 TGTGCCAGCAGCGCTCTAGCGGGGAGGGACATTCAGTACTTC CASSALAGRDIQYF
. . TRBJ2-3 TRBV28 TGTGCCAGCAGTTTCGGGAGCACAGATACGCAGTATTTT CASSFGSTDTQYF
once . TRBJ2-1 TRBV7-9 TGTGCCAGCAGCTTAGGAAAGGGGCGCAACGATGAGCAGTTCTTC CASSLGKGRNDEQFF